This entry lists 26 T cell receptor beta chains sequenced from one sample in a study of molecular identifiers for immune sequencing clone quantification. TCRdb processed the PCR reads anew with MiXCR; each CDR3 protein has one entry. Altogether 38,000 or so distinct CDR3 sequences are present, less than 20% being singletons, with the ten largest covering 5.5% to 7.5%. Sequenced input: naive CD8+ T cells from blood, with Jurkat cell RNA spiked in. Subset denoted: FACS-sorted CD8+CD4-CCR7+CD45RA+ naive T cells. The receptor set was obtained from a human donor in good health. Some libraries in this study had Jurkat cell RNA spiked in.

In the case of this clonotype: One end of the junction is discordant with germline, which a read error may explain. The CDR3 coding sequence is TGTGCCAGCAGCCAAGATCGAGTCGGCAGCGATTCCCCCCTCCACTTT. Residues: CASSQDRVGSDSPLHF. The chain recombines TRBV3-1 with TRBJ1-6; D ambiguous. Germline CDR1 LGHDT, CDR2 YNNKEL (reference sequence). The CDR3 contains 16 residues.

This clonotype has a count of ten or more. The chain joins TRBV12-3 or TRBV12-4 to TRBJ2-7, with a weak D call TRBD2 (5 bases). CDR3 length: 13 amino acids. The V end was cut by 6 bases, the J end by 3 bases, with 12 bases between. CDR3 residues: CASSLAGLYEQYF. The CDR3 bases are TGTGCCAGCAGCTTGGCAGGACTCTACGAGCAGTACTTC.

This clonotype was seen many times. The chain links TRBV14 to TRBJ2-5; the D gene could be TRBD1 or TRBD2 (7 bases each). The ends were cut back, 4 bases at V and 5 bases at J, with 17 bases in the middle. CDR3 length equals 15 residues. CDR1 and CDR2 from the germline V gene are SGHDN and FVKESK. CDR3 sequence reads: CASSLSNRGGETQYF. The CDR3 bases are TGTGCCAGCAGCCTCTCGAACAGGGGAGGGGAGACCCAGTACTTC.

The chain uses TRBV13 and TRBJ2-6; perhaps TRBD1 as D (6 bases). There are 18 residues in the CDR3. Germline-derived CDR1 and CDR2 are PRHDT and FYEKMQ (reference sequence). V dropped 6 bases and J dropped 3 bases, with 21 bases sitting between them. The CDR3 sequence is CASSTDAPGDFGANVLTF. The CDR3, as DNA: TGTGCCAGCAGTACAGATGCTCCAGGGGATTTTGGGGCCAACGTCCTGACTTTC.

The table lists this clonotype with many counts. CDR3: CASSFVVQGGTEQYF. Written as DNA, the CDR3 is TGCGCCAGCAGCTTCGTGGTACAGGGAGGAACCGAGCAGTACTTC. The chain is built from TRBV5-1 and TRBJ2-7, with D perhaps matching TRBD1 or TRBD2 (6 bases each). CDR1 is SGHRS and CDR2 is YFSETQ in the germline V gene. The V gene lost 2 bases and the J gene lost 6 bases, with 18 bases spanning the gap. This CDR3 has 15 amino acids.

This clonotype occurred many times. The V and J genes are TRBV27 and TRBJ2-7; 12 bases align to TRBD2. The germline V gene encodes CDR1 MNHEY and CDR2 SMNVEV (reference sequence). V shed 6 bases and J 7 bases; nucleotides not matched to a gene: 7. CDR3 length: 14 residues. The CDR3 sequence is CASSASTSGSEQYF. The CDR3 region has the DNA TGTGCCAGCAGCGCCTCGACTAGCGGGAGTGAGCAGTACTTC.

In the case of this clonotype: A read error is possible here, since a much larger clone lies one base away. This rearrangement joins TRBV21-1 to TRBJ2-1; whether TRBD1, the table's D call, matches the DNA was not checked. TRBV21-1 represents a pseudogene. This CDR3 spans 15 amino acids. The CDR3 loop is CASRRTVWEYNEQFF. The DNA of the CDR3 is TGTGCCAGCAGACGGACAGTGTGGGAGTACAATGAGCAGTTCTTC.

This clonotype was seen ten or more times. The chain uses TRBV29-1 and TRBJ2-7, with 11 nucleotides matching TRBD1. V dropped 5 bases and J dropped 2; count of bases not matched to a gene: 5. Germline V gene sequence: CDR1 SQVTM, CDR2 ANQGSEA. The CDR3 consists of 14 residues. CDR3 protein: CSVSGTGGPYEQYF. The CDR3 DNA sequence: TGCAGCGTTTCTGGGACAGGGGGACCCTACGAGCAGTACTTC.

This clonotype was seen many times. The chain recombines TRBV13 with TRBJ2-2; no clear D. Trimming cost V 5 bases and J 1 base, with 5 bases left between them. Germline CDR1 PRHDT, CDR2 FYEKMQ (reference sequence). The CDR3 contains 13 residues. The CDR3 nucleotides read TGTGCCAGCAGCGGGGAGAACACCGGGGAGCTGTTTTTT. Translated: CASSGENTGELFF.

The table lists this clonotype with a few counts. V and J are TRBV20-1 and TRBJ2-7; no clear D gene. The CDR3 contains 14 residues. V shed 4 bases and J shed 2 bases, with 15 bases lying between them. The germline V gene encodes CDR1 DFQATT and CDR2 SNEGSKA (reference sequence). The CDR3 DNA follows: TGCAGTGCTATCGAAAGGCCCTCGACCTACGAGCAGTACTTC. Its translation: CSAIERPSTYEQYF.

The chain combines TRBV4-3 with TRBJ2-1; TRBD2 agrees at 11 bases. This CDR3 spans 17 amino acids. Germline CDR1 and CDR2: LGHNA and YSLEER. The junction had 7 bases not matched to a gene; V was cut back by 4 bases and J by 2 bases. CDR3 sequence: CASSPGLAGSTYNEQFF. The CDR3 DNA reads as TGCGCCAGCAGCCCTGGACTAGCGGGCTCGACCTACAATGAGCAGTTCTTC.

As regards this clonotype: In this CDR3 the conserved last residue, phenylalanine or tryptophan, is missing, so a read error is likely. The DNA is left out, because the CDR3 cannot be placed on it with certainty; the CDR3 is given as TCRdb lists it. The chain joins TRBV28 to TRBJ2-3; the DNA was not compared with TRBD1, the D call given in the table. The CDR3 region is 13 residues in length, termini included. Germline V lookup: CDR1 MDHEN, CDR2 SYDVKM. The CDR3: CASSLASGGAPTT.

This clonotype has at least ten counts. V is TRBV4-3 and J is TRBJ2-1, with 7 bases lining up with TRBD1. In germline, CDR1 is LGHNA, CDR2 YSLEER. The CDR3 is made up of 17 amino acids. The V gene end was trimmed by 0 bases and the J gene end by 8 bases; junction bases not matched to a gene: 13. CDR3 region: CASSQDPGGLGSDEQFF. The CDR3 coding sequence is TGCGCCAGCAGCCAAGATCCAGGGGGTCTAGGTAGCGATGAGCAGTTCTTC.

This clonotype occurred a few times. The rearrangement links TRBV21-1 to TRBJ2-7; the D call TRBD1 from the table was never checked on the DNA. TRBV21-1 is a listed pseudogene. This CDR3 region has 13 residues. The CDR3 spells CASSTGQESGQYF. The CDR3 DNA reads as TGTGCCAGCAGCACCGGACAGGAAAGTGGGCAGTACTTC.

Comments on this clonotype: A much larger clone differs by one base, so this may be a read error. The chain links TRBV29-1 to TRBJ2-4; D perhaps matches TRBD1 (5 bases). From germline, CDR1 is SQVTM and CDR2 ANQGSEA. V lost 7 bases and J 6 bases, leaving 13 bases between the germline ends. The CDR3 is 12 amino acids. The CDR3 DNA sequence: TGCAGCGCTCAGGGTGTGGGAAACATTCAGTACTTC. This encodes CSAQGVGNIQYF. Looking up the rest from reference TRBV29-1 and TRBJ2-4 gives the full variable domain: SAVISQKPSRDICQRGTSLTIQCQVDSQVTMMFWYRQQPGQSLTLIATANQGSEATYESGFVIDKFPISRPNLTFSTLTVSNMSPEDSSIYLCSAQGVGNIQYFGAGTRLSVL.

There are many counts of this clonotype. The chain recombines TRBV9 with TRBJ2-1; 10 nucleotides match TRBD1. This CDR3 region has 16 residues. The ends lost 3 bases at V and 8 bases at J; junction bases unmatched: 11. Germline V gives CDR1 SGDLS, CDR2 YYNGEE. The CDR3 protein is CASSAPRDRGLYEQFF. CDR3 nucleotides: TGTGCCAGCAGCGCCCCCCGGGACAGGGGACTCTATGAGCAGTTCTTC.

The rearrangement links TRBV10-3 to TRBJ2-2; 11 nucleotides align to TRBD2. The CDR3 is 15 amino acids. Germline V gives CDR1 ENHRY, CDR2 SYGVKD. The V segment lost 8 bases and the J segment 1 base; nucleotides outside the gene matches: 3. The CDR3 spells CAIPGLAGNTGELFF. As DNA, the CDR3 is TGTGCCATCCCCGGACTAGCGGGGAACACCGGGGAGCTGTTTTTT.

This clonotype was seen at least ten times. This rearrangement joins TRBV6-2 or TRBV6-3 to TRBJ2-7; 7 positions match TRBD2. Trimming at V came to 9 bases and at J to 1 base, leaving 3 bases not matched to a gene. CDR1 and CDR2 from the germline V gene are MNHEY and SVGEGT. The CDR3 has 12 amino acids. CDR3 sequence: CASASGSYEQYF. In nucleotides, the CDR3 is TGTGCCAGTGCTAGCGGATCCTACGAGCAGTACTTC.

Regarding this clonotype: This clone may be a read error of a much larger clone one base away. The chain carries TRBV7-9 and TRBJ2-2; 9 bases are shared with TRBD1. CDR1 and CDR2 from the germline V gene are SEHNR and FQNEAQ (reference sequence). The CDR3 totals 15 residues. CDR3 bases: TGTGCCAGCAGCGGGGGGACAGGGAGAACCGGGGAGATGTTTTTT. As protein: CASSGGTGRTGEMFF.

This clonotype occurred many times. The DNA of the CDR3 is TGTGCCAGCAGCCCCGGGACAGGGGGCGCAGACTATGGCTACACCTTC. This encodes CASSPGTGGADYGYTF. V is TRBV12-3 or TRBV12-4 and J is TRBJ1-2; 12 bases align to TRBD1. The V segment lost 6 bases and the J segment 3 bases; nucleotides outside the gene matches: 8. This CDR3 has 16 amino acids.

As regards this clonotype: Relative to the germline gene, one junction end is altered; a read error may explain this. This chain connects TRBV4-1 to TRBJ2-1; 7 bases are a match to TRBD2. Germline CDR1 and CDR2: MGHRA and YSYEKL. This CDR3 comprises 16 residues. This CDR3 reads CASSQTSSGVYNERFF. The CDR3 nucleotides are TGCGCCAGCAGCCAAACCTCTAGCGGAGTTTACAATGAGCGGTTCTTC.

The chain joins TRBV7-9 to TRBJ2-7, with a possible D match to TRBD2 (5 bases). V lost 10 bases and J lost 2, with 12 bases in between. Germline V gives CDR1 SEHNR, CDR2 FQNEAQ (reference sequence). The CDR3 extends over 12 amino acids. CDR3 nucleotide sequence: TGTGCCACCCGGGATGTAGCCTACGAGCAGTACTTC. Translation: CATRDVAYEQYF. Full variable domain (outside the CDR3, taken from reference TRBV7-9 and TRBJ2-7): DTGVSQNPRHKITKRGQNVTFRCDPISEHNRLYWYRQTLGQGPEFLTYFQNEAQLEKSRLLSDRFSAERPKGSFSTLEIQRTEQGDSAMYLCATRDVAYEQYFGPGTRLTVT.

In its sample, this clonotype was seen many times. This chain joins TRBV4-2 and TRBJ2-2; tentatively, D is TRBD1 (6 bases). Germline V gene data show CDR1 as LGHNA and CDR2 as YNFKEQ. The V end was cut by 4 bases, the J end by 5 bases, with 14 bases between. The CDR3 consists of 15 residues. CDR3 DNA sequence: TGTGCCAGCAGCCCGGACAGAGTGAAGACCGGGGAGCTGTTTTTT. It encodes CASSPDRVKTGELFF.

The table lists this clonotype with a few counts. The conserved phenylalanine or tryptophan normally closing the CDR3 is absent here, so this likely arose from a read error. V and J are TRBV29-1 and TRBJ1-2; D is unclear. CDR3 length: 13 amino acids. From germline, CDR1 is SQVTM and CDR2 ANQGSEA. Trimming pared 3 bases from V and 4 bases from J, leaving 12 bases between. The CDR3: CSVESQIGYGYTL. CDR3 DNA: TGCAGCGTTGAGTCTCAGATAGGCTATGGCTACACCCTC.

The V gene is TRBV7-9, the J gene TRBJ1-2, with D possibly matching TRBD1 (5 bases). CDR1 and CDR2 from the germline V gene are SEHNR and FQNEAQ (reference sequence). The CDR3 runs 15 residues. Trimming removed 2 bases at V and 0 bases at J, with 10 bases between. CDR3 DNA sequence: TGTGCCAGCAGCTTATGGGACGAAACTAACTATGGCTACACCTTC. Protein: CASSLWDETNYGYTF. Complete variable domain (other parts from reference TRBV7-9 and TRBJ1-2): DTGVSQNPRHKITKRGQNVTFRCDPISEHNRLYWYRQTLGQGPEFLTYFQNEAQLEKSRLLSDRFSAERPKGSFSTLEIQRTEQGDSAMYLCASSLWDETNYGYTFGSGTRLTVV.

This sequence joins TRBV19 and TRBJ1-5, with unresolved D. The CDR3 is 13 amino acids. Germline V gene data show CDR1 as LNHDA and CDR2 as SQIVND (reference sequence). Trimming took off 3 bases at V and 11 bases at J, with 14 bases between the two ends. CDR3 region: CASSMSPSQSQHF. The CDR3, as DNA: TGTGCCAGTAGTATGAGTCCAAGCCAGTCCCAGCATTTT.